The next 19 T cell receptor beta chains were all read from a single sample in a study of beta chain features in type 1 diabetes. Overall study results and limits: Among patients with Type 1 diabetes, TCRB CDR3s were moderately but significantly shorter in every one of the four CD4+ subsets.

The whole isolated RNA underwent reverse transcription, so sequencing captured expressed TCRB transcripts. Repertoires were generated with immunoSEQ multiplex PCR, while TCRdb's copy carries only in-frame clones and drops some. This table has approximately 250,000 clones, around 24% appearing once. These receptors' antigens are unknown. The sample was naive CD4+ T cells from blood. The receptors shown here come from a woman in her twenties or thirties with type 1 diabetes.

This chain links TRBV18 with TRBJ2-3; 8 nucleotides line up with TRBD2. Trimming at V came to 0 bases and at J to 4 bases, leaving 6 bases not matched to a gene. Germline V CDR1 and CDR2: KGHSH, LQKENI. The CDR3 is 16 residues long. The CDR3 loop is CASSPPTGGPPDTQYF. Written as DNA, the CDR3 is TGTGCCAGCTCACCACCGACGGGAGGGCCGCCAGATACGCAGTATTTT.

The V and J genes are TRBV29-1 and TRBJ1-2, with 9 nucleotides matching TRBD1. Germline-derived CDR1 and CDR2 are SQVTM and ANQGSEA. The J segment lost 6 bases and the V segment lost 4 bases, leaving 12 bases of the junction unmatched. The CDR3 length is 15 residues. The CDR3 spells CSVASEGTGRNGYTF. Written as DNA, the CDR3 is TGCAGCGTTGCCTCCGAGGGGACAGGGAGGAATGGCTACACCTTC.

This chain joins TRBV19 and TRBJ1-2; 9 nucleotides line up with TRBD1. From germline, CDR1 is LNHDA and CDR2 SQIVND (reference sequence). This CDR3 has 17 residues. Trimming cost V 0 bases and J 8 bases; bases outside gene matches: 13. The CDR3 loop is CASSIDPLLQGARGYTF. The DNA for the CDR3 is TGTGCCAGTAGTATAGATCCTTTGCTACAGGGGGCGAGAGGCTACACCTTC.

The V call is TRBV7-2, the J call TRBJ2-1, with 15 bases matching TRBD2. Germline V lookup: CDR1 SGHTA, CDR2 FQGNSA. After removal of 5 bases from V and 8 bases from J, the junction contained 4 bases not matched to a gene. The CDR3 is 15 amino acids. CDR3 loop: CASSRGLAGGDEQFF. CDR3 in DNA: TGTGCCAGCAGCCGGGGACTAGCGGGGGGCGATGAGCAGTTCTTC. Full variable domain (remainder filled in from reference TRBV7-2 and TRBJ2-1): GAGVSQSPSNKVTEKGKDVELRCDPISGHTALYWYRQSLGQGLEFLIYFQGNSAPDKSGLPSDRFSAERTGGSVSTLTIQRTQQEDSAVYLCASSRGLAGGDEQFFGPGTRLTVL.

The V gene is TRBV9, the J gene TRBJ2-3, with 9 bases that match TRBD2. The CDR3 runs to 16 residues. CDR1 SGDLS and CDR2 YYNGEE come from the germline V gene. V dropped 0 bases and J dropped 6; count of bases not matched to a gene: 8. The CDR3 sequence: CASSVGLADVGDTQYF. The CDR3 DNA reads TGTGCCAGCAGCGTAGGACTAGCGGACGTGGGGGATACGCAGTATTTT.

This clone was counted a single time. The rearrangement links TRBV29-1 to TRBJ1-1; weak D call: TRBD1 (6 bases). With 7 bases removed from V and 3 bases from J, the gap between germline ends came to 9 bases. The CDR3 covers 11 residues. In germline, CDR1 is SQVTM, CDR2 ANQGSEA. The CDR3 here is CSAEGDTEAFF. CDR3 nucleotide sequence: TGCAGCGCCGAGGGGGACACTGAAGCTTTCTTT. Combining the CDR3 with reference TRBV29-1 and TRBJ1-1 gives the whole variable domain SAVISQKPSRDICQRGTSLTIQCQVDSQVTMMFWYRQQPGQSLTLIATANQGSEATYESGFVIDKFPISRPNLTFSTLTVSNMSPEDSSIYLCSAEGDTEAFFGQGTRLTVV.

The chain links TRBV6-5 to TRBJ2-7; TRBD2 agrees at 8 bases. The germline V gene has CDR1 MNHEY and CDR2 SVGAGI. J gave up 0 bases and V 6 bases, and 7 bases lay outside the gene matches. The CDR3 runs to 15 residues. CDR3 sequence (DNA): TGTGCCAGCAGATACACAAGCGGGAGCTCCTACGAGCAGTACTTC. Protein product: CASRYTSGSSYEQYF.

This clone was recorded a few times. The chain uses TRBV29-1 and TRBJ1-1; weak D call: TRBD1 (5 bases). CDR1 and CDR2 (germline): SQVTM, ANQGSEA. V lost 6 bases and J 1 base, leaving 9 bases between the germline ends. The CDR3 is 12 amino acids. This CDR3 is CSVGHPNTEAFF. CDR3 sequence (DNA): TGCAGCGTCGGACACCCGAACACTGAAGCTTTCTTT.

There are a few counts of this clone. The CDR3 sequence is CASSVNRGVGYTF. In nucleotides, the CDR3 is TGTGCCAGCAGCGTAAACAGGGGAGTTGGCTACACCTTC. This rearrangement joins TRBV7-2 to TRBJ1-2; 7 nucleotides line up with TRBD1. The CDR3 consists of 13 residues. CDR1 and CDR2 (germline): SGHTA, FQGNSA. The V gene end was trimmed by 5 bases and the J gene end by 7 bases; junction bases not matched to a gene: 7.

The sample holds a few counts of this clone. This chain's CDR3 is CSVSDSSEQFF. The CDR3 nucleotides read TGCAGCGTTAGCGACAGCTCCGAGCAGTTCTTC. J is TRBJ2-1 and V is TRBV29-1; D might be TRBD1 (5 bases). The V end was cut by 5 bases, the J end by 10 bases, with 12 bases between. The length of the CDR3 is 11 residues. Germline CDR1 reads SQVTM; CDR2 reads ANQGSEA.

The CDR3 bases are TGTGCCAGCTCACCATCAGAACAGGGGTTCGAGCAGTACTTC. Translation: CASSPSEQGFEQYF. The chain combines TRBV18 with TRBJ2-7; 7 nucleotides align to TRBD1. J lost 6 bases, V lost 2 bases, and 7 bases had no gene match. The length of the CDR3 is 14 residues. Looked up from germline, CDR1 is KGHSH and CDR2 is LQKENI.

The chain employs TRBV11-2 and TRBJ2-7, with 12 positions matching TRBD1. After removal of 4 bases from V and 5 bases from J, the junction contained 9 bases not matched to a gene. The germline CDR1 and CDR2 sequences are SGHAT and FQNNGV. The CDR3 is made up of 16 amino acids. The CDR3 sequence: CASSSRSGTGGHEQYF. CDR3 sequence (DNA): TGTGCCAGCAGCTCCCGATCAGGGACAGGGGGCCACGAGCAGTACTTC.

This clone appeared a few times. This rearrangement joins TRBV29-1 to TRBJ2-7; TRBD2 is a possible D gene (6 bases). The germline V and J ends were trimmed by 6 bases and 2 bases, with 14 bases remaining between them. The germline V gene has CDR1 SQVTM and CDR2 ANQGSEA. The CDR3 loop spans 13 amino acids. The CDR3 DNA sequence: TGCAGCGTGACCTGGGACTTCACCTACGAGCAGTACTTC. Amino acids: CSVTWDFTYEQYF.

This clone was detected only a few times. The chain has TRBV5-4 and TRBJ2-1; D is perhaps TRBD2 (5 bases). Trimming took off 0 bases at V and 6 bases at J, with 10 bases between the two ends. This CDR3 region has 14 residues. Germline V gene data show CDR1 as SGHNT and CDR2 as YYREEE (reference sequence). In DNA, the CDR3 is TGTGCCAGCAGCTTGGGACGGACTCCCAATGAGCAGTTCTTC. Its protein product is CASSLGRTPNEQFF. Based on the CDR3 plus reference TRBV5-4 and TRBJ2-1, the full variable domain is ETGVTQSPTHLIKTRGQQVTLRCSSQSGHNTVSWYQQALGQGPQFIFQYYREEENGRGNFPPRFSGLQFPNYSSELNVNALELDDSALYLCASSLGRTPNEQFFGPGTRLTVL.

The V gene is TRBV18, the J gene TRBJ1-5; no clear D gene. The germline V and J ends were trimmed by 5 bases and 5 bases, with 7 bases remaining between them. The CDR3 covers 12 residues. CDR1 is KGHSH and CDR2 is LQKENI in the germline V gene. The CDR3 sequence: CASSTGDQPQHF. The CDR3 DNA reads as TGTGCCAGCTCAACTGGAGATCAGCCCCAGCATTTT.

The rearrangement joins TRBV5-6 to TRBJ2-7; TRBD2 matches 9 bases. CDR1 is SGHDT, CDR2 YYEEEE, per germline. This CDR3 comprises 15 residues. V trimming: 4 bases; J trimming: 2 bases; junction bases outside the gene matches: 7. The CDR3 DNA sequence: TGTGCCAGCAGCCGAAGACTAGCGGCCACCTACGAGCAGTACTTC. Its protein is CASSRRLAATYEQYF.

This clone was picked up a small number of times. The chain joins TRBV6-5 to TRBJ2-3; TRBD2 agrees at 8 bases. Germline V lookup: CDR1 MNHEY, CDR2 SVGAGI. This CDR3 comprises 15 residues. Germline trimming cut 5 bases from V and 6 bases from J; bases unmatched to any gene: 10. The DNA for the CDR3 is TGTGCCAGCAGTCCCGGACTAGCCGGAGGGGATACGCAGTATTTT. Translating it yields CASSPGLAGGDTQYF.

The rearrangement joins TRBV18 to TRBJ1-1; D uncertain. The germline V gene has CDR1 KGHSH and CDR2 LQKENI. The CDR3 is made up of 14 amino acids. V was cut by 0 bases and J by 7 bases, with 12 bases left in between. The DNA for the CDR3 is TGTGCCAGCTCACCACCCCGGGGTACAAATGAAGCTTTCTTT. Protein sequence: CASSPPRGTNEAFF. Full variable domain (remainder filled in from reference TRBV18 and TRBJ1-1): NAGVMQNPRHLVRRRGQEARLRCSPMKGHSHVYWYRQLPEEGLKFMVYLQKENIIDESGMPKERFSAEFPKEGPSILRIQQVVRGDSAAYFCASSPPRGTNEAFFGQGTRLTVV.

J is TRBJ2-1 and V is TRBV11-2; D gene ambiguous. CDR1 and CDR2 (germline): SGHAT, FQNNGV. The CDR3 sequence is 14 residues long. V was cut by 5 bases and J by 6 bases, with 14 bases left in between. CDR3 loop: CASSPRGSGNEQFF. The DNA of the CDR3 is TGTGCCAGCAGCCCCCGAGGCTCGGGCAATGAGCAGTTCTTC.